The source of this TCR beta chain is a study of T cells after yellow fever vaccination. Study at large: Researchers used SMART-Seq v4 Ultra Low Input to prepare fractions that had low cell numbers.

CDR1 is MNHNY, CDR2 SVGAGI, per germline (reference sequence). The CDR3 sequence is 13 residues long. The V end was cut by 10 bases, the J end by 6 bases, with 18 bases between. There are many counts of this clonotype. 5'RACE template switching generated TCR cDNA, adding a universal primer site and UMIs. TCRdb used MiXCR to reprocess the 5' RACE reads, holding one entry per CDR3 protein. The profile covers 65,000 to 70,000 distinct CDR3 sequences, with 5% to 6.5% appearing a single time and over 2% taken by the ten largest. The chain has TRBV6-6 and TRBJ1-1; tentative D call: TRBD1 (5 bases). The specimen was CD4+ T cells sorted from PBMCs, collected roughly 14 days after the first yellow fever vaccination. This sequence originates from a man between 18 and 35 years old who received the YFV17D yellow fever vaccine. CDR3 nucleotides: TGTGCCATAGCGCCCTCAGGGTTTGCTGAAGCTTTCTTT. This gives the protein CAIAPSGFAEAFF.